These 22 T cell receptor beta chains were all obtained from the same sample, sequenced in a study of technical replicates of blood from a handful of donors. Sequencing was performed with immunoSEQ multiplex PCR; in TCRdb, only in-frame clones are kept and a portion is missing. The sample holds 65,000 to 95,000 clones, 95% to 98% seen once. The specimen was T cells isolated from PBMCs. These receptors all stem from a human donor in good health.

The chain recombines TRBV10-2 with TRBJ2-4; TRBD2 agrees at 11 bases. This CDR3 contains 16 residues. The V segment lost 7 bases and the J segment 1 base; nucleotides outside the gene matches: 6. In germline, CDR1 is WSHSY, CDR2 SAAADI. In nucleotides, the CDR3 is TGCGCCAGCAATCCGACTAGCGGGGTTGCCAAAAACATTCAGTACTTC. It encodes CASNPTSGVAKNIQYF.

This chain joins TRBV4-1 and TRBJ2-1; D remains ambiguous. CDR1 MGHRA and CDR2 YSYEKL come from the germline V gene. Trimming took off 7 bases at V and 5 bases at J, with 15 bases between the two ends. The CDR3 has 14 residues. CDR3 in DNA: TGCGCCAGCACCACCTTTTCAGAAAACAATGAGCAGTTCTTC. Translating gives CASTTFSENNEQFF.

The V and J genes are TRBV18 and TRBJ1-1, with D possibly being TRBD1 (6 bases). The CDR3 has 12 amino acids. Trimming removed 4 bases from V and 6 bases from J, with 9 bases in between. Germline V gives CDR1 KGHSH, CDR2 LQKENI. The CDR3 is CASSLQGAEAFF. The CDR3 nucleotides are TGTGCCAGCTCACTACAGGGAGCTGAAGCTTTCTTT.

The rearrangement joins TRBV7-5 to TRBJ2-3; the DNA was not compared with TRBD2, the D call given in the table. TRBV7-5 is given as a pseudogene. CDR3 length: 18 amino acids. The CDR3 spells CVRSLECGWEGPTDTQYF. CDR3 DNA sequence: TGTGTCAGAAGCTTAGAGTGCGGCTGGGAGGGACCCACAGATACGCAGTATTTT.

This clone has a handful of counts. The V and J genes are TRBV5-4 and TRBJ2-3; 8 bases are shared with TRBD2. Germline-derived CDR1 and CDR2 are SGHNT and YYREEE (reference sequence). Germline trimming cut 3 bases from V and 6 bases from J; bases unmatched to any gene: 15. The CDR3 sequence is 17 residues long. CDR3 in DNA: TGTGCCAGCAGCTCCGGTGGAGCGGGGGAGACGAGGGATACGCAGTATTTT. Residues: CASSSGGAGETRDTQYF.

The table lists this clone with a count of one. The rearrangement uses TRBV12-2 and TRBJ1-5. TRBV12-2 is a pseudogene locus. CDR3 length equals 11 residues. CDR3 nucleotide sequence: TGTGCAAGTCGTTCTGTTATGCCCCAGCATTTT. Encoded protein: CASRSVMPQHF.

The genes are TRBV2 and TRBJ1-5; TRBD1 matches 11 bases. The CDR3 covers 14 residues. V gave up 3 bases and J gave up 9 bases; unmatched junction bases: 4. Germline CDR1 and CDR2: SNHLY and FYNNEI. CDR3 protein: CASSEDRGPRPQHF. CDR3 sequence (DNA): TGTGCCAGCAGTGAGGACAGGGGGCCCAGGCCCCAGCATTTT.

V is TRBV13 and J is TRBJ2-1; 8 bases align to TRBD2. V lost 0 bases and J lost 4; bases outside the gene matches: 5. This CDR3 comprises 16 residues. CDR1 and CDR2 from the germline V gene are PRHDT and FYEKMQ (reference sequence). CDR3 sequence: CASSLGLSGKYNEQFF. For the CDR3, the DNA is TGTGCCAGCAGCTTAGGCCTTAGCGGGAAGTACAATGAGCAGTTCTTC.

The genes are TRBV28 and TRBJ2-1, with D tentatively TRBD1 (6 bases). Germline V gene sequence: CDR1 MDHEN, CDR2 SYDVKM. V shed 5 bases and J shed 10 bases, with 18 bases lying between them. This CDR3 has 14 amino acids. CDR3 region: CASSPRDEGDEQFF. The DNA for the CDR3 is TGTGCCAGCAGTCCCCGGGACGAGGGGGACGAGCAGTTCTTC.

The CDR3 reads CASSEALDSSLSYEQYF. In DNA form, the CDR3 reads TGTGCCAGCAGTGAAGCGTTGGACTCGTCCTTATCCTACGAGCAGTACTTC. The chain couples TRBV6-1 to TRBJ2-7; weak D call: TRBD2 (5 bases). Germline V gives CDR1 MNHNS, CDR2 SASEGT. The CDR3 loop spans 17 amino acids. The V end lost 0 bases, the J end lost 1 base, and 16 bases lay between the germline ends.

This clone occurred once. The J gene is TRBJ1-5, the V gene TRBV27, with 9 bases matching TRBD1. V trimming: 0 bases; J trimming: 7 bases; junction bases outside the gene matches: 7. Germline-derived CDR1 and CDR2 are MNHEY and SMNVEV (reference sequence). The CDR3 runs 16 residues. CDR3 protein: CASSLSGQGPVQPQHF. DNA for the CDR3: TGTGCCAGCAGTTTATCAGGACAGGGGCCTGTACAGCCCCAGCATTTT.

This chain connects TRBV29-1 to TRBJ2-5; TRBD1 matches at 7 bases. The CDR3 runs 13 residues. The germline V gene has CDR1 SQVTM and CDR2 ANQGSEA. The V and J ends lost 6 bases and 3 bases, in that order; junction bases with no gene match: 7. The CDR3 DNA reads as TGCAGCGTCGACAGGGTCGGGGAAGAGACCCAGTACTTC. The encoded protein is CSVDRVGEETQYF.

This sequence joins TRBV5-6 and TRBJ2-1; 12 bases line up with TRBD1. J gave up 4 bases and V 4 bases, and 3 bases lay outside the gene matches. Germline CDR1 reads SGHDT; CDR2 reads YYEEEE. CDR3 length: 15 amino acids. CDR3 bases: TGTGCCAGCAGCCAGGGACAGGGGGCATACAATGAGCAGTTCTTC. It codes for CASSQGQGAYNEQFF.

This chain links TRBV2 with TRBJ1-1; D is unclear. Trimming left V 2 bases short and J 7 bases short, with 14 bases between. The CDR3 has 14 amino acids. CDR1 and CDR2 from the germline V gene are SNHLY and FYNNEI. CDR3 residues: CASSESPGLFEAFF. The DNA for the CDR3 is TGTGCCAGCAGTGAATCCCCAGGTCTATTTGAAGCTTTCTTT. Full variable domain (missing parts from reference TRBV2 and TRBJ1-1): EPEVTQTPSHQVTQMGQEVILRCVPISNHLYFYWYRQILGQKVEFLVSFYNNEISEKSEIFDDQFSVERPDGSNFTLKIRSTKLEDSAMYFCASSESPGLFEAFFGQGTRLTVV.

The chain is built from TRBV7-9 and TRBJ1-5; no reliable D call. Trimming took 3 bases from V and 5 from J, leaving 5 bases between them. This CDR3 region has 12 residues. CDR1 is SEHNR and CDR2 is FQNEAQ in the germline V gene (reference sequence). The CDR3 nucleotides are TGTGCCAGCAGCTTCGGAGATCAGCCCCAGCATTTT. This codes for CASSFGDQPQHF.

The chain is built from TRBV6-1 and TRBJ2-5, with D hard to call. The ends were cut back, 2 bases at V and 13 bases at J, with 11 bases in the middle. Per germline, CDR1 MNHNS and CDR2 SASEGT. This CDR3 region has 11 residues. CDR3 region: CASSESPVRYF. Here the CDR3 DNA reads TGTGCCAGCAGTGAATCCCCGGTTCGGTACTTC.

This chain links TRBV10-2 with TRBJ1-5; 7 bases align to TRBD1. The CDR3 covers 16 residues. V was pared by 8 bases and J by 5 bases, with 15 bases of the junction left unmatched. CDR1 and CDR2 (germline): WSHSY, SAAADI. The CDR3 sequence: CASQSGGEAWYQPQHF. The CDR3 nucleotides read TGCGCCAGCCAATCAGGGGGTGAGGCCTGGTATCAGCCCCAGCATTTT.

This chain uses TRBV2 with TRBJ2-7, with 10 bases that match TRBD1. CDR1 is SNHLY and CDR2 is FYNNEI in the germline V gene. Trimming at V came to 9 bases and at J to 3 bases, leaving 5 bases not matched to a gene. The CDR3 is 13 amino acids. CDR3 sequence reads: CARSRTGGYEQYF. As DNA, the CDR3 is TGTGCCAGGTCCAGGACAGGGGGCTACGAGCAGTACTTC. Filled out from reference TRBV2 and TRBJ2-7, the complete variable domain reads EPEVTQTPSHQVTQMGQEVILRCVPISNHLYFYWYRQILGQKVEFLVSFYNNEISEKSEIFDDQFSVERPDGSNFTLKIRSTKLEDSAMYFCARSRTGGYEQYFGPGTRLTVT.

The CDR3 region has the DNA TGTGCCAGCAGGGGTTTGAACGCCCTAGCGGAGACCCAGTACTTC. It yields the protein CASRGLNALAETQYF. J is TRBJ2-5 and V is TRBV11-2; weak D call: TRBD2 (6 bases). Germline values: CDR1 SGHAT, CDR2 FQNNGV. This CDR3 spans 15 amino acids. V lost 6 bases and J 5 bases, leaving 19 bases between the germline ends.

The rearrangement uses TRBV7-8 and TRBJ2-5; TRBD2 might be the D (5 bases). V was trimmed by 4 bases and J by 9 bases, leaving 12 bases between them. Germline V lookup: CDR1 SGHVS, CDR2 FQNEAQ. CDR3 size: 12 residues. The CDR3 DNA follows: TGTGCCAGCAGCTCGACTAATAGAGCCCAGTACTTC. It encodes CASSSTNRAQYF.

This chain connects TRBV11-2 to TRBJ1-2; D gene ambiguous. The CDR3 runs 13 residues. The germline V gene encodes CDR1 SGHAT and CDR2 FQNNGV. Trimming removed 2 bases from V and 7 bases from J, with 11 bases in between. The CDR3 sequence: CASSLLGRGGYTF. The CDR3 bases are TGTGCCAGCAGCTTACTTGGGCGGGGTGGCTACACCTTC.

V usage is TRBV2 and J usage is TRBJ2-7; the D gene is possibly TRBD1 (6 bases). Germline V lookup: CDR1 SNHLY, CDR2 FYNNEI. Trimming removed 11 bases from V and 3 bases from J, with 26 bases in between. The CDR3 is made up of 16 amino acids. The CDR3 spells CAALRSYRAPIYEQYF. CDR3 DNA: TGTGCCGCCCTTCGGTCTTACAGGGCCCCAATCTACGAGCAGTACTTC.